Listed here are 4 T cell receptor beta chains from one sample, sequenced in a study of T cell changes during pregnancy in multiple sclerosis. Method: immunoSEQ multiplex PCR; TCRdb's copy keeps in-frame clones and lacks some. The data contain approximately 44,000 clones, approximately 92% of them seen just once; the ten biggest clones take up about 0.48%. The sequenced sample was CD4+ T cells from peripheral blood mononuclear cells, obtained in the second trimester of pregnancy. These receptors were collected from a female donor in good health, enrolled as a control in a pregnancy study.

The CDR3 region has the DNA TGTGCCAGCATTACGGGGGATACGGAGGAGACCCAGTACTTC. Its protein is CASITGDTEETQYF. The chain employs TRBV21-1 and TRBJ2-5; the table names TRBD2, a call not compared with the DNA. TRBV21-1 is tagged as a pseudogene. The CDR3 is made up of 14 amino acids.

The V and J genes are TRBV27 and TRBJ2-5; 7 positions agree with TRBD1. V lost 2 bases, J lost 5 bases, and 8 bases stayed unmatched. CDR3 length: 15 amino acids. CDR1 MNHEY and CDR2 SMNVEV come from the germline V gene (reference sequence). DNA for the CDR3: TGTGCCAGCAGTTTAAAAGCCGGGACAGCGGAGACCCAGTACTTC. Its protein product is CASSLKAGTAETQYF.

This sequence joins TRBV25-1 and TRBJ2-7, with 12 bases lining up with TRBD2. This CDR3 contains 14 residues. Germline loops: CDR1 MGHDK, CDR2 SYGVNS. Trimming took 6 bases from V and 3 from J; bases not matched to a gene: 3. CDR3 coding DNA: TGTGCCAGCAGCAGGACTAGCGGGGTCTACGAGCAGTACTTC. This encodes CASSRTSGVYEQYF.

The V and J genes are TRBV5-1 and TRBJ2-2, with D perhaps TRBD2 (6 bases). Germline lookup yields CDR1 SGHRS and CDR2 YFSETQ. V was cut by 0 bases and J by 0 bases, with 9 bases left in between. This CDR3 region has 16 residues. Here the CDR3 DNA reads TGCGCCAGCAGCTTGGCCGGGGGAGCGAACACCGGGGAGCTGTTTTTT. Protein sequence: CASSLAGGANTGELFF.